A single sample is the source of the 9 T cell receptor beta chains below, sequenced in a study of T-cell memory formation after mild COVID-19. Each CDR3 protein gets one entry after TCRdb re-called the 5' RACE reads with MiXCR. The data show around 430,000 distinct CDR3 sequences, with 16% seen just once and roughly 21% held by the top ten. The source material was PBMCs or a T cell subset sorted from them (not recorded which). The receptors were gathered from a man aged 18 to 30 who had mild COVID-19 (a few samples of this study predate the infection). Cell type and time point are not known.

The chain combines TRBV20-1 with TRBJ2-2; 8 positions agree with TRBD2. There are 14 residues in the CDR3. Germline V gene data show CDR1 as DFQATT and CDR2 as SNEGSKA (reference sequence). V lost 6 bases to trimming and J lost 5 bases; unmatched junction nucleotides: 8. As DNA, the CDR3 is TGCAGTGCCCAGCCGGGGGGGCCTACCGGGGAGCTGTTTTTT. Residues: CSAQPGGPTGELFF.

This chain joins TRBV7-3 and TRBJ2-5; D possibly uses TRBD1 or TRBD2 (5 bases each). With 5 bases removed from V and 5 bases from J, the gap between germline ends came to 15 bases. This CDR3 is built from 14 residues. Germline CDR1 and CDR2: SGHTA and FQGTGA. In DNA, the CDR3 is TGTGCCAGCAGCCAGCGTCAGGGACGGGAGACCCAGTACTTC. Its protein is CASSQRQGRETQYF.

There are a few counts of this clonotype. The chain carries TRBV7-9 and TRBJ1-3, with 7 positions matching TRBD1. The CDR3 is 15 amino acids. Germline V gene data show CDR1 as SEHNR and CDR2 as FQNEAQ (reference sequence). The V gene end was trimmed by 8 bases and the J gene end by 2 bases; junction bases not matched to a gene: 9. The CDR3 DNA is TGTGCCAGCGGGGAACAGGGGTCTCCTGGAAACACCATATATTTT. It codes for CASGEQGSPGNTIYF.

The rearrangement joins TRBV4-2 to TRBJ1-6; no reliable D call. In germline, CDR1 is LGHNA, CDR2 YNFKEQ. This CDR3 region has 13 residues. With 1 base removed from V and 7 bases from J, the gap between germline ends came to 5 bases. This CDR3 is CASSQVENSPLHF. The CDR3 region has the DNA TGTGCCAGCAGCCAAGTGGAGAATTCACCCCTCCACTTT.

The rearrangement joins TRBV11-2 to TRBJ2-3; 12 bases line up with TRBD2. The germline V gene has CDR1 SGHAT and CDR2 FQNNGV. The CDR3 spans 18 residues. The V segment lost 4 bases and the J segment 5 bases; nucleotides outside the gene matches: 13. The CDR3 sequence is CASSSVASGGARRDTQYF. Written as DNA, the CDR3 is TGTGCCAGCAGCTCTGTAGCTAGCGGGGGGGCCAGGCGAGATACGCAGTATTTT. Combining the CDR3 with reference TRBV11-2 and TRBJ2-3 gives the whole variable domain EAGVAQSPRYKIIEKRQSVAFWCNPISGHATLYWYQQILGQGPKLLIQFQNNGVVDDSQLPKDRFSAERLKGVDSTLKIQPAKLEDSAVYLCASSSVASGGARRDTQYFGPGTRLTVL.

The table lists this clonotype with many counts. V gene TRBV28 combines with J gene TRBJ1-6, with D perhaps TRBD1 (5 bases). V was clipped by 7 bases and J by 8 bases, with 12 bases between them. The CDR3 loop spans 13 amino acids. Per germline, CDR1 MDHEN and CDR2 SYDVKM. CDR3 nucleotides: TGTGCCAGCAACAGGATCGGAGATTCACCCCTCCACTTT. Amino acids: CASNRIGDSPLHF.

This clonotype was counted between two and nine times. The genes are TRBV7-8 and TRBJ2-1, with unresolved D. Germline V gene sequence: CDR1 SGHVS, CDR2 FQNEAQ. The CDR3 sequence is 15 residues long. V shed 8 bases and J shed 4 bases, with 18 bases lying between them. CDR3 nucleotide sequence: TGTGCCAGCCTTCCCTCCAGCTTACTATACAATGAGCAGTTCTTC. Translating gives CASLPSSLLYNEQFF.

The chain links TRBV7-9 to TRBJ2-5; 9 nucleotides agree with TRBD2. Germline-derived CDR1 and CDR2 are SEHNR and FQNEAQ (reference sequence). The junction had 8 bases not matched to a gene; V was cut back by 5 bases and J by 4 bases. This CDR3 has 15 amino acids. The CDR3 here is CASSLIAGVPETQYF. CDR3 nucleotide sequence: TGTGCCAGCAGCCTGATAGCGGGGGTGCCAGAGACCCAGTACTTC.

The chain links TRBV7-3 to TRBJ2-1; no firm D call. V dropped 0 bases and J dropped 0 bases, with 12 bases sitting between them. Germline CDR1 and CDR2: SGHTA and FQGTGA. The CDR3 is 17 residues long. CDR3 protein: CASSLTPAESSYNEQFF. The CDR3, as DNA: TGTGCCAGCAGCTTAACCCCGGCGGAAAGCTCCTACAATGAGCAGTTCTTC.